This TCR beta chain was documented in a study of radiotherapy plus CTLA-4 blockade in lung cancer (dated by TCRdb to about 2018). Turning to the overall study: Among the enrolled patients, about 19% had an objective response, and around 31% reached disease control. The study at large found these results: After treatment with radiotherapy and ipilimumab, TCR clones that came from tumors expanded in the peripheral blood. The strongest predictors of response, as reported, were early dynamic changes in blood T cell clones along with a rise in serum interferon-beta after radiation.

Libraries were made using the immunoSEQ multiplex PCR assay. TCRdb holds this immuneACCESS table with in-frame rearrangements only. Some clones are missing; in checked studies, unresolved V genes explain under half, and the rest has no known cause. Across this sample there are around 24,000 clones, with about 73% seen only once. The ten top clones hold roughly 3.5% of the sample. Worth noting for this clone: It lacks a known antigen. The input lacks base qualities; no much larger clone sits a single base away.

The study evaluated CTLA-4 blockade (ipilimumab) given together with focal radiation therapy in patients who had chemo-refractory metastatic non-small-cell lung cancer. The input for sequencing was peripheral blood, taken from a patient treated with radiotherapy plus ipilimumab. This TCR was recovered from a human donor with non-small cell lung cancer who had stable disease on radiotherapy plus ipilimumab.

The nucleotide sequence is TGTGCCACCCACCACAGGAACGCAACTAATGAAAAACTGTTTTTT. It translates to CATHHRNATNEKLFF. Recombination linked TRBV15 to TRBJ1-4; matching of 5 bases hints at TRBD1 as the D gene. Looking up the germline V gene (reference sequence) yields CDR1 LNHNV and CDR2 YYDKDF. The CDR3, from cysteine to phenylalanine, totals 15 residues. CDR3 DNA is the only sequence kept; it has 45 bases, read in frame from the first base. V is cut by 8 bases and J by 0 bases, and the space between the germline ends is 13 bases.